Listed here is a single T cell receptor beta chain. Antigen specificity is unknown. This sample stems from a study of cytomegalovirus exposure and HLA in healthy donors. General study points: Cytomegalovirus status, reportedly, was diagnosed with high specificity and sensitivity by the classifier.

Germline lookup yields CDR1 KGHSH and CDR2 LQKENI. The germline V and J ends were trimmed by 3 bases and 5 bases, with 18 bases remaining between them. This CDR3 contains 16 residues. The PCR was carried out with 60 Vbeta primers and 13 Jbeta primers. Using immunoSEQ multiplex PCR, the repertoire was profiled, and TCRdb retains in-frame clones only, with some absent. The table includes roughly 200,000 clones, 82% detected once. Sequencing was performed on PBMCs. The chain employs TRBV18 and TRBJ2-3, with D unclear. The receptor comes from a woman in her thirties or forties in good health and CMV-seronegative. This CDR3 reads CASSPLPQRDLDTQYF. The CDR3 DNA reads as TGTGCCAGCTCACCCCTTCCCCAGCGTGATCTAGATACGCAGTATTTT.